The 21 T cell receptor beta chains below were found in one sample sequenced in a study of type 1 and type 2 diabetes patients. PCR was run on genomic DNA. Multiplex PCR with 30 forward and 13 reverse primers amplified the TCR beta CDR3. MiXCR, run by TCRdb on the multiplex PCR reads, gives a single entry per CDR3 protein. The repertoire has 250,000 or so distinct CDR3 sequences, around 47% of them found once; the top ten carry about an eighth. Sequences were obtained from peripheral blood mononuclear cells (PBMCs). All receptors derive from a young man with type 2 diabetes.

This clonotype occurred many times. The rearrangement links TRBV20-1 to TRBJ2-5; D not resolved. Trimming stripped 5 bases from V and 5 bases from J, with 9 bases between. The CDR3 spans 11 residues. From germline, CDR1 is DFQATT and CDR2 SNEGSKA (reference sequence). The CDR3 sequence is CSAPSDETQYF. The CDR3 DNA sequence: TGCAGTGCTCCCTCGGACGAGACCCAGTACTTC.

J is TRBJ2-5 and V is TRBV7-2; D is unclear. Trimming stripped 3 bases from V and 2 bases from J, with 7 bases between. CDR1 and CDR2 (germline): SGHTA, FQGNSA. This CDR3 region has 13 residues. The CDR3 DNA sequence: TGTGCCAGCAGCTTCGCCCCGCAAGAGACCCAGTACTTC. This encodes CASSFAPQETQYF.

As DNA, the CDR3 is TGTGCCAGCAGCTCAGGGTTGTCAGATACGCAGTATTTT. This gives the protein CASSSGLSDTQYF. The genes are TRBV7-6 and TRBJ2-3; maybe TRBD1 (5 bases). CDR1 is SGHVS and CDR2 is FNYEAQ in the germline V gene. The CDR3 is 13 amino acids. Trimming pared 4 bases from V and 4 bases from J, leaving 9 bases between.

The J gene is TRBJ1-2, the V gene TRBV12-3 or TRBV12-4; D not certain. V lost 3 bases and J lost 6, with 14 bases in between. This CDR3 comprises 14 residues. In DNA, the CDR3 is TGTGCCAGCAGTTTGGGGTCGGCGGCTAATGGCTACACCTTC. Its protein is CASSLGSAANGYTF.

A few counts support this clonotype. This chain uses TRBV25-1 with TRBJ1-4, with TRBD1 as a possible D gene (5 bases). This CDR3 has 15 residues. Germline V gene sequence: CDR1 MGHDK, CDR2 SYGVNS. Trimming pared 7 bases from V and 8 bases from J, leaving 20 bases between. The CDR3 sequence: CASTTSVRGGEKLFF. The CDR3 DNA reads as TGTGCCAGCACAACGAGCGTCCGGGGCGGAGAAAAACTGTTTTTT.

The chain couples TRBV9 to TRBJ2-2; D unclear. This CDR3 contains 15 residues. The V end was cut by 1 base, the J end by 0 bases, with 7 bases between. Germline V gene sequence: CDR1 SGDLS, CDR2 YYNGEE. CDR3 in DNA: TGTGCCAGCAGCGTACGCGGTACGAACACCGGGGAGCTGTTTTTT. Its translation is CASSVRGTNTGELFF. The entire variable domain, with the rest obtained from reference TRBV9 and TRBJ2-2, is as follows: DSGVTQTPKHLITATGQRVTLRCSPRSGDLSVYWYQQSLDQGLQFLIQYYNGEERAKGNILERFSAQQFPDLHSELNLSSLELGDSALYFCASSVRGTNTGELFFGEGSRLTVL.

This clonotype was picked up a small number of times. This sequence joins TRBV7-2 and TRBJ2-1; no clear D. Germline V gives CDR1 SGHTA, CDR2 FQGNSA. The V gene lost 4 bases and the J gene lost 9 bases, with 7 bases spanning the gap. This CDR3 region has 11 residues. The CDR3 DNA sequence: TGTGCCAGCAGCTCATTATTTGAGCAGTTCTTC. Amino acids: CASSSLFEQFF.

The chain carries TRBV6-1 and TRBJ2-3; D is unresolved. With 7 bases removed from V and 4 bases from J, the gap between germline ends came to 15 bases. CDR1 and CDR2 from the germline V gene are MNHNS and SASEGT. The CDR3 loop spans 14 amino acids. The CDR3 coding sequence is TGTGCCAGCATAGTCGGCAGAAGCGCAGATACGCAGTATTTT. As protein: CASIVGRSADTQYF.

This clonotype was recorded a few times. V is TRBV12-3 or TRBV12-4 and J is TRBJ1-1; weak D call: TRBD1 (6 bases). V was clipped by 7 bases and J by 3 bases, with 15 bases between them. This CDR3 has 14 amino acids. CDR3 region: CASNLQGLDTEAFF. DNA of the CDR3: TGTGCCAGCAACCTCCAGGGGTTGGACACTGAAGCTTTCTTT.

The V and J genes are TRBV19 and TRBJ2-7, with a tentative D call TRBD1 (5 bases). This CDR3 contains 14 residues. The V and J ends lost 5 bases and 6 bases respectively, with 17 bases between them. Looked up from germline, CDR1 is LNHDA and CDR2 is SQIVND (reference sequence). CDR3 residues: CASSPAGWSVEQYF. The CDR3 nucleotides are TGTGCCAGTAGTCCGGCAGGGTGGTCGGTCGAGCAGTACTTC.

This clonotype was seen repeatedly, ten times or more. This chain links TRBV15 with TRBJ1-1; no firm D call. The germline V gene has CDR1 LNHNV and CDR2 YYDKDF (reference sequence). The V end lost 1 base, the J end lost 0 bases, and 3 bases lay between the germline ends. The length of the CDR3 is 13 residues. CDR3 nucleotides: TGTGCCACCAGCAGAGTAATGAACACTGAAGCTTTCTTT. As protein: CATSRVMNTEAFF. Full variable domain (outside the CDR3, taken from reference TRBV15 and TRBJ1-1): DAMVIQNPRYQVTQFGKPVTLSCSQTLNHNVMYWYQQKSSQAPKLLFHYYDKDFNNEADTPDNFQSRRPNTSFCFLDIRSPGLGDTAMYLCATSRVMNTEAFFGQGTRLTVV.

CDR3 sequence: CASSQGAGQNYNSPLHF. CDR3 coding DNA: TGTGCCAGCAGCCAAGGGGCGGGACAGAACTATAATTCACCCCTCCACTTT. The chain is built from TRBV5-5 and TRBJ1-6, with TRBD1 matching 7 bases. The junction had 10 bases not matched to a gene; V was cut back by 4 bases and J by 3 bases. The CDR3 runs 17 residues. Germline assignment: CDR1 SGHKS and CDR2 YYEKEE (reference sequence).

The rearrangement uses TRBV11-1 and TRBJ1-2; D gene uncertain. The V gene lost 3 bases and the J gene lost 5 bases, with 10 bases spanning the gap. The CDR3 consists of 13 residues. The germline V gene has CDR1 SGHAT and CDR2 FQDESV (reference sequence). CDR3: CASSFGERYGYTF. CDR3 DNA: TGTGCCAGCAGCTTCGGGGAGAGATATGGCTACACCTTC.

As to this clonotype: At one of its ends the junction is not consistent with the germline gene, which may arise from a read error. The chain uses TRBV5-1 and TRBJ1-1; TRBD1 agrees at 7 bases. This CDR3 region has 15 residues. The germline V gene encodes CDR1 SGHRS and CDR2 YFSETQ. This chain's CDR3 is CASRGEGAMNTEAFF. In nucleotides, the CDR3 is TGTGCCAGCCGCGGAGAGGGGGCCATGAACACTGAAGCTTTCTTT.

This clonotype was observed a handful of times. This sequence joins TRBV13 and TRBJ2-5; D is ambiguous. This CDR3 spans 15 amino acids. Deletions cut 2 bases from V and 3 bases from J, with 13 bases between. Germline values: CDR1 PRHDT, CDR2 FYEKMQ (reference sequence). CDR3 sequence reads: CASSLRSQAEETQYF. The CDR3 nucleotides are TGTGCCAGCAGCTTAAGATCCCAGGCTGAAGAGACCCAGTACTTC. The full variable domain, in which reference TRBV13 and TRBJ2-5 provide the parts outside the CDR3, is AAGVIQSPRHLIKEKRETATLKCYPIPRHDTVYWYQQGPGQDPQFLISFYEKMQSDKGSIPDRFSAQQFSDYHSELNMSSLELGDSALYFCASSLRSQAEETQYFGPGTRLLVL.

This clonotype was recorded a few times. This chain uses TRBV7-2 with TRBJ2-2; 8 bases match TRBD2. The V gene's germline CDR1 is SGHTA and CDR2 FQGNSA. The trim removed 3 bases at V and 0 bases at J, leaving 9 bases unmatched. The CDR3 has 18 amino acids. The CDR3: CASSLRSGGFANTGELFF. The CDR3, as DNA: TGTGCCAGCAGCTTGAGAAGCGGGGGATTCGCGAACACCGGGGAGCTGTTTTTT.

The chain joins TRBV2 to TRBJ1-1; maybe TRBD1 (5 bases). Germline-derived CDR1 and CDR2 are SNHLY and FYNNEI. CDR3 length equals 12 residues. V lost 8 bases and J 7 bases, leaving 14 bases between the germline ends. The DNA for the CDR3 is TGTGCCAGCGCGAAAAGGGGCAATGAAGCTTTCTTT. Its translation is CASAKRGNEAFF.

A note on this clonotype: This may be a read error: a much more frequent sequence differs by one nucleotide. The chain uses TRBV2 and TRBJ1-1; D uncertain. With 1 base removed from V and 4 bases from J, the gap between germline ends came to 10 bases. The germline gives CDR1 SNHLY, CDR2 FYNNEI. This CDR3 has 14 residues. Here the CDR3 DNA reads TGTGCCAGCAGTGAAGGCAGATTGAGCACTGAAGCTTTCTTT. Encoded protein: CASSEGRLSTEAFF.

The rearrangement links TRBV5-1 to TRBJ1-2, with D tentatively TRBD1 (5 bases). Germline lookup yields CDR1 SGHRS and CDR2 YFSETQ. V lost 1 base to trimming and J lost 8 bases, with 12 bases between them. The CDR3 is made up of 13 amino acids. This chain's CDR3 is CASSLQGPYGYTF. For the CDR3, the DNA is TGCGCCAGCAGCTTGCAGGGCCCCTACGGCTACACCTTC.

This clonotype was counted only a few times. V usage is TRBV24-1 and J usage is TRBJ2-2; no clear D. Germline V gene lookup returns CDR1 KGHDR and CDR2 SFDVKD. The CDR3 contains 15 residues. Trimming shortened V by 5 bases and J by 3 bases, and 12 bases separated the two germline ends. The DNA for the CDR3 is TGTGCCACCAGTGGGCCAACGGATTACACCGGGGAGCTGTTTTTT. It codes for CATSGPTDYTGELFF.

This clonotype was observed a handful of times. The V call is TRBV9, the J call TRBJ1-1; 7 positions agree with TRBD1. The CDR3 has 16 residues. CDR1 is SGDLS and CDR2 is YYNGEE in the germline V gene. The junction had 7 bases not matched to a gene; V was cut back by 0 bases and J by 2 bases. In nucleotides, the CDR3 is TGTGCCAGCAGCGTAGCGGGGCAGGGGGTAAACACTGAAGCTTTCTTT. As protein: CASSVAGQGVNTEAFF.